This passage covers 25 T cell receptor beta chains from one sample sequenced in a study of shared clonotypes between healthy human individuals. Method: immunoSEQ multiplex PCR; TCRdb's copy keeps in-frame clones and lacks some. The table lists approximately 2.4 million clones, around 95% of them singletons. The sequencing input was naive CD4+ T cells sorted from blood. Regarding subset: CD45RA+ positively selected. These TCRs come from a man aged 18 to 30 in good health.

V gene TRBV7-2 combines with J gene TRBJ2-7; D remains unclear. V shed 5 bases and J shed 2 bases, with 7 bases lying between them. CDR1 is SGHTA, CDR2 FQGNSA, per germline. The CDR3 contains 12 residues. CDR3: CASSRAAYEQYF. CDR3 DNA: TGTGCCAGCAGCAGGGCAGCCTACGAGCAGTACTTC.

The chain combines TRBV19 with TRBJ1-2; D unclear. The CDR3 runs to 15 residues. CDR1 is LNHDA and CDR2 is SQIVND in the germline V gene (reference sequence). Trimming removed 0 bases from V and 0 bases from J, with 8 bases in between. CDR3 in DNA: TGTGCCAGTAGTATAGACAGATTCTCTAACTATGGCTACACCTTC. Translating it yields CASSIDRFSNYGYTF.

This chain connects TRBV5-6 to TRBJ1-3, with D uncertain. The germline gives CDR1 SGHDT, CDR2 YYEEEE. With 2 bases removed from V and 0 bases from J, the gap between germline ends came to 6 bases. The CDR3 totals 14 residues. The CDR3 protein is CASSFVHSGNTIYF. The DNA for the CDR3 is TGTGCCAGCAGCTTTGTCCACTCTGGAAACACCATATATTTT.

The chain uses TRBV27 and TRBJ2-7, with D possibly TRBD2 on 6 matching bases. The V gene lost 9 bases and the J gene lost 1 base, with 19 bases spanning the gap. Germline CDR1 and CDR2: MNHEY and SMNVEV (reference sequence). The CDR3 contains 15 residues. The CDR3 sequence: CARGGVGETSYEQYF. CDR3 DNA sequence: TGTGCCAGGGGGGGAGTGGGCGAAACTTCCTACGAGCAGTACTTC.

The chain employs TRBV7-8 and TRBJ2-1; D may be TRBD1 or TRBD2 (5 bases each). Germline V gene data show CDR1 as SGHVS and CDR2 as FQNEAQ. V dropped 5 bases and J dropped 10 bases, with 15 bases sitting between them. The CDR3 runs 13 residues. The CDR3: CASSPELGAEQFF. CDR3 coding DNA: TGTGCCAGCAGCCCGGAACTAGGGGCCGAGCAGTTCTTC. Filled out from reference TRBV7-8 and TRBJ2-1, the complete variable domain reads GAGVSQSPRYKVAKRGQDVALRCDPISGHVSLFWYQQALGQGPEFLTYFQNEAQLDKSGLPSDRFFAERPEGSVSTLKIQRTQQEDSAVYLCASSPELGAEQFFGPGTRLTVL.

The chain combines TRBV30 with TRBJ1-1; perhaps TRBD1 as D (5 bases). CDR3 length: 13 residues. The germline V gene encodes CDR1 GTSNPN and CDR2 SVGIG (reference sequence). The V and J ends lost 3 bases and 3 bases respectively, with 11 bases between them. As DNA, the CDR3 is TGTGCCTGGAGCAGTACGGGGCACACTGAAGCTTTCTTT. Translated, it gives CAWSSTGHTEAFF.

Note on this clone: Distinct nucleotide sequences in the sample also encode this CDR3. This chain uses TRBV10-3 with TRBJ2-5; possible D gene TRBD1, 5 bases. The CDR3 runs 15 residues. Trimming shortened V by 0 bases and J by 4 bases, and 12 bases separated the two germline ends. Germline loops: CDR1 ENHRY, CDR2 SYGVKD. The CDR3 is CAISESGQGRETQYF. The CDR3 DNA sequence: TGTGCCATCAGTGAGTCAGGTCAGGGTAGAGAGACCCAGTACTTC.

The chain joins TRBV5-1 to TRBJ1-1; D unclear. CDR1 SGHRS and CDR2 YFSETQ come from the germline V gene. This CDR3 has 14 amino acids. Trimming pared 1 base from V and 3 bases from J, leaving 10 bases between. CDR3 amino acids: CASSLSRSDTEAFF. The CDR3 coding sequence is TGCGCCAGCAGCTTGAGCCGAAGCGACACTGAAGCTTTCTTT.

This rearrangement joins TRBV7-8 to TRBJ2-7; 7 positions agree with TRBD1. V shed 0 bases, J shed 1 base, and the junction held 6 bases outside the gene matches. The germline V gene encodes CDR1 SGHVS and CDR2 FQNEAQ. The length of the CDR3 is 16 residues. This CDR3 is CASSLAVRGQSYEQYF. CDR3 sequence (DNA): TGTGCCAGCAGCTTAGCCGTGAGGGGGCAGTCCTACGAGCAGTACTTC.

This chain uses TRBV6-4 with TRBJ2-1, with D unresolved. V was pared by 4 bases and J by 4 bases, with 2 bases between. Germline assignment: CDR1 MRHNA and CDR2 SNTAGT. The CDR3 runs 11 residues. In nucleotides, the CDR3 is TGTGCCAGCAGTGTATACAATGAGCAGTTCTTC. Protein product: CASSVYNEQFF.

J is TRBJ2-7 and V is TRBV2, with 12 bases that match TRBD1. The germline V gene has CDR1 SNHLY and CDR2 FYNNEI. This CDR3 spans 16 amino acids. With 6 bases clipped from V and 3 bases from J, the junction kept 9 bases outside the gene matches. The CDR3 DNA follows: TGTGCCAGCAGGGGGACAGGGGGCGCAGAAAACTACGAGCAGTACTTC. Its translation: CASRGTGGAENYEQYF.

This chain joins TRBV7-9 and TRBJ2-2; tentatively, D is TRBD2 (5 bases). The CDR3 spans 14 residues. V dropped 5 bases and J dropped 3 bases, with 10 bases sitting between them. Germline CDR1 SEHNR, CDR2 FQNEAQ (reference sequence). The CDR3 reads CASSPDLYTGELFF. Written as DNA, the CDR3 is TGTGCCAGCAGCCCGGACTTATACACCGGGGAGCTGTTTTTT. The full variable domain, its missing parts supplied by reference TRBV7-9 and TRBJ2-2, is DTGVSQNPRHKITKRGQNVTFRCDPISEHNRLYWYRQTLGQGPEFLTYFQNEAQLEKSRLLSDRFSAERPKGSFSTLEIQRTEQGDSAMYLCASSPDLYTGELFFGEGSRLTVL.

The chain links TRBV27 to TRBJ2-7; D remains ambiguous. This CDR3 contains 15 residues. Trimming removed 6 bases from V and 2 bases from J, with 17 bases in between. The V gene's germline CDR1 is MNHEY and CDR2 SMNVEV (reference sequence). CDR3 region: CASSGFSRPPYEQYF. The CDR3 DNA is TGTGCCAGCAGCGGCTTCTCAAGGCCCCCCTACGAGCAGTACTTC.

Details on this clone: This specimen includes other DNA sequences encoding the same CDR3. CDR3 sequence (DNA): TGTGCCAGCTCACCAAGTCCTGGCTCTGGAAACACCATATATTTT. Its protein product is CASSPSPGSGNTIYF. The chain uses TRBV18 and TRBJ1-3; unclear D gene. Trimming took 2 bases from V and 0 from J, leaving 8 bases between them. Germline-derived CDR1 and CDR2 are KGHSH and LQKENI. This CDR3 is built from 15 residues.

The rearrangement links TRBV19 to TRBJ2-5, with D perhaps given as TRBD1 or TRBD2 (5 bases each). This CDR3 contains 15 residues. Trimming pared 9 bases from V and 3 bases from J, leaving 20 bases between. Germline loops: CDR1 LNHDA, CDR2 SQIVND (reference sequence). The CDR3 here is CASSPSGTPEETQYF. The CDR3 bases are TGTGCCAGCTCGCCGTCCGGGACGCCCGAAGAGACCCAGTACTTC.

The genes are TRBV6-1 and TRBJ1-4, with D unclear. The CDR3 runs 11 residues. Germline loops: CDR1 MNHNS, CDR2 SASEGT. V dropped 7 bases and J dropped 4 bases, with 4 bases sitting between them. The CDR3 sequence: CASTVNEKLFF. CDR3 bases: TGTGCCAGCACGGTTAATGAAAAACTGTTTTTT.

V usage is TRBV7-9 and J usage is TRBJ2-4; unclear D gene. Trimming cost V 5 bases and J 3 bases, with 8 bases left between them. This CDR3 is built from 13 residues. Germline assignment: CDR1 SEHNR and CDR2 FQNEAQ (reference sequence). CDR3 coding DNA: TGTGCCAGCAGCGGCAGCGACAAAAACATTCAGTACTTC. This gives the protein CASSGSDKNIQYF.

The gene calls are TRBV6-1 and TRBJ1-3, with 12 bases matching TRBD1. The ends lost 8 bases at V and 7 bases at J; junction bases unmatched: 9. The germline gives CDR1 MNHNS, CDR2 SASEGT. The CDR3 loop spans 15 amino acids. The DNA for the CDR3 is TGTGCCAGCTCAGGGACAGGGGGCGCGCGGAACACCATATATTTT. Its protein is CASSGTGGARNTIYF.

CDR3 sequence: CASAGQRPYEQYF. DNA of the CDR3: TGCGCCTCAGCGGGACAGCGACCCTACGAGCAGTACTTC. The chain combines TRBV10-2 with TRBJ2-7; the D call may be TRBD1 or TRBD2 (7 bases each). Trimming stripped 11 bases from V and 2 bases from J, with 16 bases between. From germline, CDR1 is WSHSY and CDR2 SAAADI. This CDR3 spans 13 amino acids.

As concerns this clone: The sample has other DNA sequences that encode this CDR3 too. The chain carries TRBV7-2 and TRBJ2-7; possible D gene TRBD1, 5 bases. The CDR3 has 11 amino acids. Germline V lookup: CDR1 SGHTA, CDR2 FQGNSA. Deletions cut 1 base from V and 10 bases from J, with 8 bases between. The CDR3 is CASSLGGSQYF. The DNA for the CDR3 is TGTGCCAGCAGCTTAGGGGGCAGCCAGTACTTC.

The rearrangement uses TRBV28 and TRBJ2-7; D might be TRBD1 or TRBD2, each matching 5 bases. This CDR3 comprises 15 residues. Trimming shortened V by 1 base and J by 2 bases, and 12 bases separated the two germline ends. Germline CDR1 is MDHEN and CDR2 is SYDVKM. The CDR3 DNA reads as TGTGCCAGCAGTTTATACGGCCGGGGCCCCTACGAGCAGTACTTC. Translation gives CASSLYGRGPYEQYF.

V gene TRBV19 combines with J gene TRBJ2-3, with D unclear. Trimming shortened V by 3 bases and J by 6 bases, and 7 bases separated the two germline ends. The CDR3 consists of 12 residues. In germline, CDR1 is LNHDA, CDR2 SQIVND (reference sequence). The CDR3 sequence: CASSISFDTQYF. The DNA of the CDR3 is TGTGCCAGTAGTATCAGCTTCGATACGCAGTATTTT.

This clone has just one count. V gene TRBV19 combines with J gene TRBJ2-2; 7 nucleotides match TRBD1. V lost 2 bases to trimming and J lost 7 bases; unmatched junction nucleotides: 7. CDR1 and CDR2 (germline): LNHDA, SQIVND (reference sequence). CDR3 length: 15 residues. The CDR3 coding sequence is TGTGCCAGTAGTATATTCGACAGGGTGAACGGGGAGCTGTTTTTT. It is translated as CASSIFDRVNGELFF.

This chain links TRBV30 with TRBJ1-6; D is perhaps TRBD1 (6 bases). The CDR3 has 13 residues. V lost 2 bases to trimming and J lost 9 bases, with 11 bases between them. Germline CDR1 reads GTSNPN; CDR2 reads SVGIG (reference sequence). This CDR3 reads CAWSTGSASPLHF. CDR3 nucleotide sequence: TGTGCCTGGAGTACAGGGTCTGCTTCACCCCTCCACTTT.

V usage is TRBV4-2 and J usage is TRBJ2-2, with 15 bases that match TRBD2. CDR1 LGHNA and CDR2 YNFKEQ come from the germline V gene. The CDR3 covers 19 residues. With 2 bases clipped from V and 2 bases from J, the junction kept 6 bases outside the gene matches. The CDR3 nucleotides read TGTGCCAGCAGCCAACGCGGACTAGCGGGGGGGATTAACACCGGGGAGCTGTTTTTT. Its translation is CASSQRGLAGGINTGELFF.